What follows describes a single T cell receptor (beta chain). The antigen is unknown. The sample comes from a study of cytomegalovirus exposure and HLA in healthy donors. Notes on the study in general: In terms of immune exposure information, only CMV serostatus was available. Some public TCRs appeared in many individuals, while most sequences were rare.

Amplification used 60 Vbeta primers and 13 Jbeta primers. Generated by immunoSEQ multiplex PCR, the TCRdb table keeps only in-frame clones and is missing some. In the table there are 220,000 or so clones, 70% to 85% of which are singletons. Germline V lookup: CDR1 GTSNPN, CDR2 SVGIG (reference sequence). V gave up 1 base and J gave up 7 bases, with 13 bases separating them. CDR3 length equals 13 residues. The specimen sequenced was PBMCs. This rearrangement joins TRBV30 to TRBJ1-2; D is uncertain. The receptor comes from a man aged 50-59 years in good health and CMV-seronegative. CDR3 loop: CAWSATRSGGYTF. The CDR3 DNA follows: TGTGCCTGGAGTGCTACTCGCTCGGGTGGCTACACCTTC.